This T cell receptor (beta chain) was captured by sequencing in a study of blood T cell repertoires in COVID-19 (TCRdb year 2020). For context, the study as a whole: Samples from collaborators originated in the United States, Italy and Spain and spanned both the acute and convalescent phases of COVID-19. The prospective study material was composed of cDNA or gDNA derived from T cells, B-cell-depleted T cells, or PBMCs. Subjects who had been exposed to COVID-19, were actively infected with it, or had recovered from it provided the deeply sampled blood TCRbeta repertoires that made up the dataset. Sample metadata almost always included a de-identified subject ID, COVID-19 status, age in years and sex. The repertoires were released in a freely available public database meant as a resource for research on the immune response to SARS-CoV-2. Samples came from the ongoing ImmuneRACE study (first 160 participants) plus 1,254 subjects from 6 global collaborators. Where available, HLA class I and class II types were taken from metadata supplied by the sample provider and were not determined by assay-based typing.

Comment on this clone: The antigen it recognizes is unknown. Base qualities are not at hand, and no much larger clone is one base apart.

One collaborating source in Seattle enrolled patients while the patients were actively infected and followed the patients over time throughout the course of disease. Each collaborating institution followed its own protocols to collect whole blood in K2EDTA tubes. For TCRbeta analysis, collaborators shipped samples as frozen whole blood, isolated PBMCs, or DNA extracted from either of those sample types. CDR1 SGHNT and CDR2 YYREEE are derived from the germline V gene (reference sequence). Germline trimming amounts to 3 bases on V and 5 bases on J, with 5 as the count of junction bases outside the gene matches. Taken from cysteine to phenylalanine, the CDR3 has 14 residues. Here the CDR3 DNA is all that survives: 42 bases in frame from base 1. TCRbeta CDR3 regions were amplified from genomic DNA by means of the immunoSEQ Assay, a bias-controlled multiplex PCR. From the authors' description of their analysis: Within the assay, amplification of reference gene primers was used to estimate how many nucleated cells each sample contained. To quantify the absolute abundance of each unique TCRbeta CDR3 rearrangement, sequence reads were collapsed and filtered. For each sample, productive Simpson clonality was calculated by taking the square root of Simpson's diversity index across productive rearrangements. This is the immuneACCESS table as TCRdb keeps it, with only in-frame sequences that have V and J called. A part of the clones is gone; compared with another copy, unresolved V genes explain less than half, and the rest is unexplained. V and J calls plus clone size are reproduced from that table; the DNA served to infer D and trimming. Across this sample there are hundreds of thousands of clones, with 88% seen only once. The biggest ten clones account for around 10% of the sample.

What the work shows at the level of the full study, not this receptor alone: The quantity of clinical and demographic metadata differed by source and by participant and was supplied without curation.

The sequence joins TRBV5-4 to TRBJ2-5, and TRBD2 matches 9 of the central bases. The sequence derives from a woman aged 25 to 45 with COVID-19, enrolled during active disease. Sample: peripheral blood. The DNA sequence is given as TGTGCCAGCAGCTCCCGCGGGGGGGAGGAGACCCAGTACTTC. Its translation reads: CASSSRGGEETQYF.